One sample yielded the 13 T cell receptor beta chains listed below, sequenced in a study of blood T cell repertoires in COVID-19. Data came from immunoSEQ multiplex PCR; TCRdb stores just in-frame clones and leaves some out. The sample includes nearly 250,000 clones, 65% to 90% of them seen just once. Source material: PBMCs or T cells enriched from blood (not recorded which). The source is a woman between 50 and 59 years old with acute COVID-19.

The CDR3 region is CASSPTVPSYEQYF. For the CDR3, the DNA is TGTGCCAGCAGCCCGACAGTCCCATCCTACGAGCAGTACTTC. The rearrangement links TRBV27 to TRBJ2-7; possibly TRBD1 for D (5 bases). The CDR3 length is 14 residues. CDR1 and CDR2 (germline): MNHEY, SMNVEV (reference sequence). Deletions cut 6 bases from V and 1 base from J, with 13 bases between.

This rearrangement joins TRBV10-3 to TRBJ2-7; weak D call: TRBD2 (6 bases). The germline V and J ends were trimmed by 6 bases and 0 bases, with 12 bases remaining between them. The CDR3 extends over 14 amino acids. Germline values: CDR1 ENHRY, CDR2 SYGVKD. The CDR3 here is CAIRGDSHSYEQYF. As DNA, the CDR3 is TGTGCCATCAGGGGGGACTCCCACTCCTACGAGCAGTACTTC.

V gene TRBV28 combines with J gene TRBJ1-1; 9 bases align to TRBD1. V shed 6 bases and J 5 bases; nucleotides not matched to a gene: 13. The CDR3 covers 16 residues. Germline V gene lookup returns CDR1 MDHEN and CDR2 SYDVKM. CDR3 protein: CASRLTSGQGNTEAFF. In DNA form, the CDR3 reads TGTGCCAGCAGATTGACCTCGGGACAGGGAAATACTGAAGCTTTCTTT.

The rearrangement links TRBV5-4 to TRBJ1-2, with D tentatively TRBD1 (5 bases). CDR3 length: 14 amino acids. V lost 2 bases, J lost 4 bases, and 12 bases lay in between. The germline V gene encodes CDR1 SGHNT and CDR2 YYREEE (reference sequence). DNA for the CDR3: TGTGCCAGCAGCTTCCGGCAGGGTTCCTATGGCTACACCTTC. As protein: CASSFRQGSYGYTF.

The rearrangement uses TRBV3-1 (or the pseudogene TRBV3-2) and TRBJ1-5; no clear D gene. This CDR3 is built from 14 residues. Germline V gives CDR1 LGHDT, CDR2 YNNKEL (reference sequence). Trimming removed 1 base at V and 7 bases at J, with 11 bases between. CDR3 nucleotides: TGTGCCAGCAGCCAAGGTTCGGGGAAGCAGCCCCAGCATTTT. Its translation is CASSQGSGKQPQHF.

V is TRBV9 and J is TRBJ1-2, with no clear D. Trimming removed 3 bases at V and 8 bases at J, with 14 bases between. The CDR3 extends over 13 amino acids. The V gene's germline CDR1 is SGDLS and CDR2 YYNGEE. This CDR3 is CASSALLGPGYTF. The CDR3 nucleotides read TGTGCCAGCAGCGCCCTCCTGGGCCCGGGCTACACCTTC.

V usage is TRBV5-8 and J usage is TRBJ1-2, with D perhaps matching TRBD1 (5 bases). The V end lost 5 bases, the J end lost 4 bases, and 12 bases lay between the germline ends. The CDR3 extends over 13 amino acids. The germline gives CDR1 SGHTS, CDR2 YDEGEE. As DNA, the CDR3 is TGTGCCAGCAGTCGGGGGAGCTCCTATGGCTACACCTTC. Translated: CASSRGSSYGYTF.

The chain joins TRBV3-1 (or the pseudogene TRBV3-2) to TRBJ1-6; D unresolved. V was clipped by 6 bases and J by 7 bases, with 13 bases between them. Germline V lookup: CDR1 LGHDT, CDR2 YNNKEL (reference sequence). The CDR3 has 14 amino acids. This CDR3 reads CASRSPGWNSPLHF. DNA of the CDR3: TGTGCCAGCAGGAGCCCCGGGTGGAATTCACCCCTCCACTTT.

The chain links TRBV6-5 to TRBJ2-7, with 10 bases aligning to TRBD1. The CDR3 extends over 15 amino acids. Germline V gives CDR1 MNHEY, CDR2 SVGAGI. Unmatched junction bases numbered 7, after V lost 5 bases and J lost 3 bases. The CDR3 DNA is TGTGCCAGCAGTCCCCAAGACAGGGGGCTCTACGAGCAGTACTTC. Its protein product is CASSPQDRGLYEQYF.

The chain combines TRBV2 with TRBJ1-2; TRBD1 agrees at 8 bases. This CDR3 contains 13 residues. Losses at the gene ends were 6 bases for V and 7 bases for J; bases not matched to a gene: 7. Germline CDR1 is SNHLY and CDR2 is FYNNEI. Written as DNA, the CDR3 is TGTGCCAGCAGGGAGACAGGGGTTTTTGGCTACACCTTC. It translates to CASRETGVFGYTF. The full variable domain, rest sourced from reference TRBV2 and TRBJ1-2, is EPEVTQTPSHQVTQMGQEVILRCVPISNHLYFYWYRQILGQKVEFLVSFYNNEISEKSEIFDDQFSVERPDGSNFTLKIRSTKLEDSAMYFCASRETGVFGYTFGSGTRLTVV.

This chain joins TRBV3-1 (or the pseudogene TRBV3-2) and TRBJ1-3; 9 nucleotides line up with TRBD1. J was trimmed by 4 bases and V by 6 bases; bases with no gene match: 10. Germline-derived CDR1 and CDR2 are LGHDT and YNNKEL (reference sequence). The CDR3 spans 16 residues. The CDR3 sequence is CASRAPGQGIGNTIYF. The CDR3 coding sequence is TGTGCCAGCAGGGCCCCTGGACAGGGGATCGGAAACACCATATATTTT.

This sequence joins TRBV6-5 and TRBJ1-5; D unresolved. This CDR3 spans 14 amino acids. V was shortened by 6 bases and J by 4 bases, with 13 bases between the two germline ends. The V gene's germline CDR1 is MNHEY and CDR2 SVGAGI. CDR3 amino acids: CASRGPIPNQPQHF. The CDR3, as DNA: TGTGCCAGCAGGGGCCCCATCCCGAATCAGCCCCAGCATTTT.

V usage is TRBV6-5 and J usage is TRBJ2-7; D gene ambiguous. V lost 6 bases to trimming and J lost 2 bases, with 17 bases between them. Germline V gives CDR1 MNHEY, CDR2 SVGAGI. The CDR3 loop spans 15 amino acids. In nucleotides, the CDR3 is TGTGCCAGCAGCCAAAACGCCGTTAGTGCCTACGAGCAGTACTTC. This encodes CASSQNAVSAYEQYF.